Listed below are T cell receptor beta chains from one sample, sequenced in a study of T cell clonotyping in hematopoietic cell transplantation. Libraries were prepared by immunoSEQ multiplex PCR; TCRdb keeps only in-frame clonotypes and omits some of them. The table records approximately 20,000 clones, 65% to 80% of them present only once. The specimen sequenced was peripheral blood mononuclear cells. These TCRs come from a man aged 55 to 70 in good health. Some clones in this sample may be carry-over from other donors' samples. Each CDR3 is given with its conserved first and last residue. Fields, in order: clone size, J gene, D gene, V gene, CDR3 DNA, CDR3 protein. The D gene is left open where the match is weak. A row's size may be missing; if present it is once, few, many or a size class.

once TRBJ1-6 - TRBV27 TGTGCCAGCAGTTTATCCATCGTCCGAACGAATAATTCACCCCTCCACTTT CASSLSIVRTNNSPLHF
once TRBJ2-1 - TRBV19 TGTGCCAGTAGTCCCCCCCAGGAAGATGAGCAGTTCTTC CASSPPQEDEQFF
- TRBJ2-7 - TRBV7-6 TGTGCCAGCAGCCGCGGAGGCGAGCAGTACTTC CASSRGGEQYF
- TRBJ1-2 - TRBV6-1 TGTGCCAGCACTAAGGGGTTATCATATGGCTACACCTTC CASTKGLSYGYTF
once TRBJ1-3 - TRBV5-4 TGTGCCAGCAGTGACAGGGGAAACACCATATATTTT CASSDRGNTIYF
- TRBJ2-1 - TRBV25-1 TGTGCCAGCAGTGAATTTAGAGCGAATGAGCAGTTCTTC CASSEFRANEQFF
- TRBJ1-5 - TRBV30 TGTGCCTGGAGTGTGGATGAACAGCCCCAGCATTTT CAWSVDEQPQHF
few TRBJ2-7 - TRBV6-5 TGTGCCAGCAGTTACCATAGGGAAAAGTCCTACGAGCAGTACTTC CASSYHREKSYEQYF
- TRBJ2-3 - TRBV6-5 TGTGCCAGCAGGTATCAGGGGTTCGCAGATACGCAGTATTTT CASRYQGFADTQYF
- TRBJ2-2 TRBD2 TRBV5-8 TGTGCCAGCAGCCTGCCTAGGGAGGGAGCAAACACCGGGGAGCTGTTTTTT CASSLPREGANTGELFF
- TRBJ1-2 TRBD1 TRBV19 TGTGCCAGTAGTACTCGACAGGGGGCGCCCGGCTACACCTTC CASSTRQGAPGYTF
- TRBJ2-7 - TRBV30 TGTGCCTGGCGACGGGGCTCCTACGAGCAGTACTTC CAWRRGSYEQYF
few TRBJ1-1 - TRBV19 TGTGCCAGTAGTATAGGAGTGGGTACTGAAGCTTTCTTT CASSIGVGTEAFF
- TRBJ1-6 - TRBV5-1 TGCGCCAGCAGCTTGGAGGCAGGGTCTGGTTCACCCCTCCACTTT CASSLEAGSGSPLHF
few TRBJ1-6 - TRBV6-4 TGTGCCAGCAGTGATGGAATCGGGGGTTATTCACCCCTCCACTTT CASSDGIGGYSPLHF
- TRBJ1-2 - TRBV6-5 TGTGCCAGCAGCTTACGCCGGACAGACTATGGCTACACCTTC CASSLRRTDYGYTF
once TRBJ2-3 TRBD1 TRBV11-1 TGTGCCAGCAGGAGCATCAGGGGGCTGACAGATACGCAGTATTTT CASRSIRGLTDTQYF
few TRBJ1-5 TRBD1 TRBV6-5 TGTGCCAGCGCCAAGGGGACAGGGGAGGTTCAGCCCCAGCATTTT CASAKGTGEVQPQHF
- TRBJ2-7 - TRBV7-9 TGTGCCAGCAGCTTAGCGTCGGCGGCCTACGAGCAGTACTTC CASSLASAAYEQYF
- TRBJ1-2 - TRBV5-4 TGTGCCAGCAGCCTAGGGGACTATGGCTACACCTTC CASSLGDYGYTF
- TRBJ1-5 TRBD1 TRBV7-2 TGTGCCAGCAGCCCAGACAGGGGAAACAATCAGCCCCAGCATTTT CASSPDRGNNQPQHF
- TRBJ1-6 - TRBV7-2 TGTGCCAGCAGCTTAAGATGGAATTCACCCCTCCACTTT CASSLRWNSPLHF
- TRBJ2-5 - TRBV7-2 TGTGCCAGCACAAAATCCGGGCCCCCGAGGGAGACCCAGTACTTC CASTKSGPPRETQYF
- TRBJ1-2 TRBD1 TRBV27 TGTGCCAGCAGTCATGGACAGGGGTGGCATGGCTACACCTTC CASSHGQGWHGYTF
- TRBJ1-5 - TRBV19 TGTGCCAGTAAACCGGAAAGCAATCAGCCCCAGCATTTT CASKPESNQPQHF
- TRBJ2-7 - TRBV30 TGTGCCTGGAGTGTACGAGGGGAGCAGTACTTC CAWSVRGEQYF
- TRBJ1-1 - TRBV28 TGTGCCAGCAGCCTCCTTGGCGGGACGGGGGCTTTCTTT CASSLLGGTGAFF
- TRBJ1-5 - TRBV10-1 TGCGCCAGCAGACATAACAGGGATGCTAGCAATCAGCCCCAGCATTTT CASRHNRDASNQPQHF
once TRBJ2-7 - TRBV29-1 TGCAGCGTTGTGATACAGAGCTACGAGCAGTACTTC CSVVIQSYEQYF
- TRBJ1-2 - TRBV27 TGTGCCAGCAGTTTATCCCCCATACAGGGAGCCAACTATGGCTACACCTTC CASSLSPIQGANYGYTF
- TRBJ1-2 - TRBV7-2 TGTGCCAGCAGCCAGCGTCGGGCACTCCCGCGGGGCTACACCTTC CASSQRRALPRGYTF
medium-sized TRBJ1-5 TRBD1 TRBV19 TGTGCCAGTCGGGGACAGGGGAATCAGCCCCAGCATTTT CASRGQGNQPQHF
- TRBJ1-2 - TRBV29-1 TGCAGCGTTGTCCACAGGGACAACTATGGCTACACCTTC CSVVHRDNYGYTF
- TRBJ2-7 - TRBV6-6 TGTGCCAGCAGTTCCTTTGGGGGGATCGATAAGCAGTACTTC CASSSFGGIDKQYF
few TRBJ1-4 TRBD1 TRBV5-4 TGTGCCAGCAGCTCCACCGGGACAGCTGAGGAAAAACTGTTTTTT CASSSTGTAEEKLFF
- TRBJ2-7 TRBD1 TRBV4-3 TGCGCCAGCAGCCAAGATTGGGGGACAGGGTCCTACGAGCAGTACTTC CASSQDWGTGSYEQYF
- TRBJ1-3 - TRBV30 TGTGCCTGGAGTGGCGGGGGTGTTGGAAACACCATATATTTT CAWSGGGVGNTIYF
- TRBJ1-1 - TRBV20-1 TGCAGTGTGCAGGGGAGGACTGAAGCTTTCTTT CSVQGRTEAFF
- TRBJ2-3 - TRBV4-1 TGCGCCAGCAGCCAAGGTTTTACGCAGTATTTT CASSQGFTQYF
once TRBJ2-7 - TRBV4-1 TGCGCCAGCAGCCTCAATCTGGCCAGGGGTTCATCCGAGCAGTACTTC CASSLNLARGSSEQYF
few TRBJ2-7 TRBD1 TRBV2 TGTGCCAGCAGCTCCGGACAGGGATCCTACGAGCAGTACTTC CASSSGQGSYEQYF
- TRBJ2-5 - TRBV11-2 TGTGCCAGCAGCCCAGGACGCTTGGGAGAGACCCAGTACTTC CASSPGRLGETQYF
- TRBJ1-1 TRBD1 TRBV4-2 TGTGCCAGCAGCCAAGACCCGCCAGGGGGGTTGAACACTGAAGCTTTCTTT CASSQDPPGGLNTEAFF